This section outlines one T cell receptor beta chain sequence together with its context. CDR1 and CDR2 from the germline V gene are SEHNR and FQNEAQ (reference sequence). Trimming at V came to 2 bases and at J to 9 bases, leaving 7 bases not matched to a gene. This CDR3 is built from 16 residues. The data stem from a study of cytomegalovirus exposure and HLA in healthy donors. The PCR contained 60 Vbeta and 13 Jbeta primers. TCRdb's table, derived via immunoSEQ multiplex PCR, lists solely in-frame clones and lacks some. The repertoire holds 150,000 or so clones, with around 75% as singletons. What was sequenced was PBMCs. The chain uses TRBV7-9 and TRBJ1-6, with 10 bases matching TRBD1. The receptor was derived from a woman aged 18-29 years in good health and CMV-seronegative. CDR3 bases: TGTGCCAGCAGCTTATTTCAGGGACAGGGGCCTTCACCCCTCCACTTT. Translation gives CASSLFQGQGPSPLHF.